Sequencing of this TCR beta chain was carried out in a study of cytomegalovirus exposure and HLA in healthy donors. Whole-study findings and limits: The majority of TCR sequences were rare, yet some public TCRs appeared in many donors. Association of some 18,000 TCR beta sequences with HLA alleles was found at 0.05 false discovery rate in a later analysis.

A remark on this clone: Its antigen is not identified. The germline gene is not matched at one end of the junction; a read error may be the cause. The sample contains more than one DNA sequence encoding this CDR3.

CDR3 length equals 15 residues. Germline loops: CDR1 GTSNPN, CDR2 SVGIG (reference sequence). This PCR relied on a set of 60 Vbeta primers and 13 Jbeta primers. Clones were read by immunoSEQ multiplex PCR, and TCRdb kept only the in-frame ones, dropping some. The sample contains around 180,000 clones, about 72% of which appear only once. The TCR comes from a girl under 18 in good health and CMV-seronegative. The chain couples TRBV30 to TRBJ1-1, with 9 nucleotides matching TRBD1. The specimen sequenced was PBMCs. The CDR3 loop is CAWADPGQGVTEAFF. The DNA of the CDR3 is TGTGCCTGGGCCGATCCGGGACAGGGTGTTACTGAAGCCTTCTTT.